The T cell receptor beta chain under discussion was sequenced for a study of type 1 and type 2 diabetes patients. The PCR template was genomic DNA. A primer set of 30 forward and 13 reverse primers amplified the CDR3. MiXCR, applied by TCRdb to the multiplex PCR reads, yields one record per CDR3 protein. The profile shows about 270,000 distinct CDR3 sequences, around 50% of them singletons. The CDR3 totals 10 residues. V gave up 5 bases and J gave up 6 bases, with 4 bases separating them. The germline V gene encodes CDR1 LNHNV and CDR2 YYDKDF (reference sequence). The sample holds many counts of this clonotype.

The chain has TRBV15 and TRBJ1-2; D remains ambiguous. The TCR originated in a man between 18 and 35 years old with type 2 diabetes. The sample comprised peripheral blood mononuclear cells (PBMCs). The CDR3 here is CATSQNGYTF. The CDR3 DNA reads TGTGCCACCAGCCAGAATGGCTACACCTTC.